This is a list of T cell receptor beta chains from one sample in a study of blood T cell repertoires in COVID-19. Generated by immunoSEQ multiplex PCR, the TCRdb table keeps only in-frame clones and is missing some. The sample has more than 350,000 clones; approximately 87% are singletons. Sequencing was carried out using PBMCs or T cells enriched from blood (not recorded which). These receptors all come from a woman in her fifties or sixties who had recovered from COVID-19. The CDR3 runs from the conserved cysteine through the conserved F or W. The D gene is left open where the match is weak. A row's size may be missing; if present it is once, few, many or a size class.

d_gene: NA
abundance: NA
v_gene: TRBV5-8
j_gene: TRBJ1-2
CDR3nt: TGTGCCAGCAGCTTGGGACAGTTTTATGGCTACACCTTC
CDR3aa: CASSLGQFYGYTF

d_gene: TRBD1
abundance: NA
v_gene: TRBV5-1
j_gene: TRBJ1-1
CDR3nt: TGCGCCAGCAGCCCAAGGACAGGGAGAGGCACTGAAGCTTTCTTT
CDR3aa: CASSPRTGRGTEAFF

d_gene: NA
abundance: NA
v_gene: TRBV4-1
j_gene: TRBJ2-1
CDR3nt: TGCGCCAGCAGCCAAGTCACAGAACATTACGAGCAGTTCTTC
CDR3aa: CASSQVTEHYEQFF

d_gene: TRBD2
abundance: NA
v_gene: TRBV29-1
j_gene: TRBJ2-1
CDR3nt: TGCATCCCGAGCCCTAGCGGGGATTACAATGAGCAGTTCTTC
CDR3aa: CIPSPSGDYNEQFF

d_gene: NA
abundance: NA
v_gene: TRBV11-2
j_gene: TRBJ1-1
CDR3nt: TGTGCCAGCAGCTTAGGATTGGTGACAGACGAGGCTTTCTTT
CDR3aa: CASSLGLVTDEAFF

d_gene: NA
abundance: NA
v_gene: TRBV4-3
j_gene: TRBJ1-2
CDR3nt: TGCGCCAGCAGCCAAGACTATCGGTATGGAGGATTAGCCTATGGCTACACCTTC
CDR3aa: CASSQDYRYGGLAYGYTF

d_gene: NA
abundance: once
v_gene: TRBV15
j_gene: TRBJ1-5
CDR3nt: TGTGCCACCAGCACAAGGATCGGGGGCAATCAGCCCCAGCATTTT
CDR3aa: CATSTRIGGNQPQHF

d_gene: NA
abundance: few
v_gene: TRBV9
j_gene: TRBJ2-2
CDR3nt: TGTGCCAGCAGCCAAGCCTACACCGGGGAGCTGTTTTTT
CDR3aa: CASSQAYTGELFF

d_gene: TRBD2
abundance: NA
v_gene: TRBV4-1
j_gene: TRBJ2-1
CDR3nt: TGCGCCAGCAGCCAGACTAGCGGGGGGGGGTACAATGAGCAGTTCTTC
CDR3aa: CASSQTSGGGYNEQFF

d_gene: NA
abundance: NA
v_gene: TRBV27
j_gene: TRBJ2-2
CDR3nt: TGTGCCAGCAGTTTAAGCTGGAGCGGGGAGCTGTTTTTT
CDR3aa: CASSLSWSGELFF

d_gene: NA
abundance: once
v_gene: TRBV19
j_gene: TRBJ1-1
CDR3nt: TGTGCCAGTAGTACAGGGGTGAACACTGAAGCTTTCTTT
CDR3aa: CASSTGVNTEAFF

d_gene: NA
abundance: NA
v_gene: TRBV4-3
j_gene: TRBJ2-3
CDR3nt: TGCGCCAGCAGCCAAGTAGGAGACAGCACAGATACGCAGTATTTT
CDR3aa: CASSQVGDSTDTQYF

d_gene: NA
abundance: NA
v_gene: TRBV3-1/TRBV3-2
j_gene: TRBJ1-2
CDR3nt: TGTGCCAGCAGCCAAGGTCGTACACAACGGGTTGGCTACACCTTC
CDR3aa: CASSQGRTQRVGYTF

d_gene: NA
abundance: once
v_gene: TRBV7-6
j_gene: TRBJ2-2
CDR3nt: TGTGCCAGCAGCTTAGATACAGAATACTCCGGGGAGCTGTTTTTT
CDR3aa: CASSLDTEYSGELFF

d_gene: TRBD2
abundance: NA
v_gene: TRBV10-2
j_gene: TRBJ2-1
CDR3nt: TGCGCCGGGGGGGACTGGAGCAGCAATGAGCAGTTCTTC
CDR3aa: CAGGDWSSNEQFF

d_gene: TRBD1
abundance: NA
v_gene: TRBV27
j_gene: TRBJ1-4
CDR3nt: TGTGCCAGCAGTTCACAGGGGCGGACTAATGAAAAACTGTTTTTT
CDR3aa: CASSSQGRTNEKLFF

d_gene: TRBD1
abundance: NA
v_gene: TRBV2
j_gene: TRBJ1-4
CDR3nt: TGTGCCAGCAGGGAACAGGGGGGAGTGAGAAAACTGTTTTTT
CDR3aa: CASREQGGVRKLFF

d_gene: NA
abundance: NA
v_gene: TRBV3-1/TRBV3-2
j_gene: TRBJ1-2
CDR3nt: TGTGCCAGCAGCCAAGCCCGTACGAGGGGCTACACCTTC
CDR3aa: CASSQARTRGYTF

d_gene: TRBD2
abundance: NA
v_gene: TRBV30
j_gene: TRBJ2-7
CDR3nt: TGTGCCTGCCGACTAGCGGGGGCAAAGCTATCCTACGAGCAGTACTTC
CDR3aa: CACRLAGAKLSYEQYF

d_gene: TRBD1
abundance: NA
v_gene: TRBV7-9
j_gene: TRBJ2-7
CDR3nt: TGTGCCAGCACCACGGGACAGGGGGCAAACGAGCAGTACTTC
CDR3aa: CASTTGQGANEQYF

d_gene: NA
abundance: once
v_gene: TRBV27
j_gene: TRBJ1-1
CDR3nt: TGTGCCAGCAGTTTATCGTTGGGGGGTAGAGGTTTCTTT
CDR3aa: CASSLSLGGRGFF

d_gene: NA
abundance: NA
v_gene: TRBV29-1
j_gene: TRBJ1-1
CDR3nt: TGCAGCGTTGAGGGGCAGCTGAACACTGAAGCTTTCTTT
CDR3aa: CSVEGQLNTEAFF

d_gene: NA
abundance: NA
v_gene: TRBV2
j_gene: TRBJ1-1
CDR3nt: TGTGCCAGCAGCCCCGGGAACACTGAAGCTTTCTTT
CDR3aa: CASSPGNTEAFF

d_gene: TRBD1
abundance: NA
v_gene: TRBV11-2
j_gene: TRBJ1-4
CDR3nt: TGTGCCAGCAGCCACTGGACAGGGGGGCAGCAAAAACTGTTTTTT
CDR3aa: CASSHWTGGQQKLFF

d_gene: NA
abundance: NA
v_gene: TRBV3-1/TRBV3-2
j_gene: TRBJ1-6
CDR3nt: TGTGCCAGCAGCCAAGTTACACCCCCCCTCCACTTT
CDR3aa: CASSQVTPPLHF

d_gene: TRBD1
abundance: NA
v_gene: TRBV27
j_gene: TRBJ2-3
CDR3nt: TGTGCCAGCAGTTTGAACAGGGGTACAGATACGCAGTATTTT
CDR3aa: CASSLNRGTDTQYF

d_gene: TRBD1
abundance: NA
v_gene: TRBV19
j_gene: TRBJ1-4
CDR3nt: TGTGCCAGTAATGACAGGGGGACTGAAAAACTGTTTTTT
CDR3aa: CASNDRGTEKLFF

d_gene: NA
abundance: NA
v_gene: TRBV4-3
j_gene: TRBJ1-4
CDR3nt: TGCGCCAGCAGCCAACATCGAGCGAGGGAAAAACTGTTTTTT
CDR3aa: CASSQHRAREKLFF

d_gene: NA
abundance: NA
v_gene: TRBV5-1
j_gene: TRBJ2-7
CDR3nt: TGCGCCAGCAGCTTGTTCTCCCCGTCCGGGGAAACTAGTAATGACGAGCAGTACTTC
CDR3aa: CASSLFSPSGETSNDEQYF

d_gene: TRBD1
abundance: once
v_gene: TRBV27
j_gene: TRBJ2-1
CDR3nt: TGTGCCAGCAGTTTCAGGGGGAGCGAGTTCTTC
CDR3aa: CASSFRGSEFF

d_gene: TRBD1
abundance: NA
v_gene: TRBV30
j_gene: TRBJ1-5
CDR3nt: TGTGCCTGGAGTGTACTGTCCACTACAGGGGGCCGTATAACGAGACAGCCCCAGCATTTT
CDR3aa: CAWSVLSTTGGRITRQPQHF

d_gene: NA
abundance: NA
v_gene: TRBV6-5
j_gene: TRBJ1-1
CDR3nt: TGTGCCAGCACCCCGGGGGGTCCGCACACTGAAGCTTTCTTT
CDR3aa: CASTPGGPHTEAFF

d_gene: NA
abundance: NA
v_gene: TRBV29-1
j_gene: TRBJ1-2
CDR3nt: TGCAGCGGAGGAGGGTATTCTGGCTACACCTTC
CDR3aa: CSGGGYSGYTF

d_gene: TRBD2
abundance: NA
v_gene: TRBV28
j_gene: TRBJ2-7
CDR3nt: TGTGCCAGCAGTTTACCTAGCGGGGGCCCCTATTCCTACGAGCAGTACTTC
CDR3aa: CASSLPSGGPYSYEQYF

d_gene: NA
abundance: NA
v_gene: TRBV3-1/TRBV3-2
j_gene: TRBJ1-5
CDR3nt: TGTGCCAGCAGCCAAGGCGTCCGAGGGCAGCCCCAGCATTTT
CDR3aa: CASSQGVRGQPQHF

d_gene: TRBD1
abundance: NA
v_gene: TRBV6-2/TRBV6-3
j_gene: TRBJ1-5
CDR3nt: TGTGCCAGCAGTGATACTTCAGGGGGCTATCAGCCCCAGCATTTT
CDR3aa: CASSDTSGGYQPQHF

d_gene: TRBD2
abundance: once
v_gene: TRBV18
j_gene: TRBJ2-1
CDR3nt: TGTGCCAGCTCACTCATAGGGACTAGCGGGGCCCTCAGCTCCTACAATGAGCAGTTCTTC
CDR3aa: CASSLIGTSGALSSYNEQFF

d_gene: TRBD2
abundance: NA
v_gene: TRBV4-1
j_gene: TRBJ2-3
CDR3nt: TGCGCCAGCAGCCGCTATAGCGGGGGTTCTAGCACAGATACGCAGTATTTT
CDR3aa: CASSRYSGGSSTDTQYF

d_gene: NA
abundance: NA
v_gene: TRBV10-3
j_gene: TRBJ1-2
CDR3nt: TGTGCCATCAGTGACCGCGGGGGGCGACAGGAGAGCTACACCTTC
CDR3aa: CAISDRGGRQESYTF

d_gene: NA
abundance: once
v_gene: TRBV7-9
j_gene: TRBJ1-1
CDR3nt: TGTGCCAGCAGCTTAGATACAGTCACTGAAGCTTTCTTT
CDR3aa: CASSLDTVTEAFF

d_gene: NA
abundance: NA
v_gene: TRBV7-9
j_gene: TRBJ1-1
CDR3nt: TGTGCCAGCAGCCCGCAGGCCAACACTGAAGCTTTCTTT
CDR3aa: CASSPQANTEAFF